A selection of T cell receptor beta chains follows, all from one sample in a study of T cell responses to AZD1222 COVID-19 vaccine. Using immunoSEQ multiplex PCR, the repertoire was profiled, and TCRdb retains in-frame clones only, with some absent. The table lists roughly 140,000 clones, approximately 90% of them singletons. Sequences were derived from peripheral blood, sampled on day 0 of AZD1222 vaccination. The receptors come from an adult in good health. CDR3s include the opening cysteine and the closing phenylalanine or tryptophan. A D gene is named only where the DNA matches it firmly. Size values are once, few and many counts, or a class for expanded clones, and some rows have none.

once TRBJ2-7 TRBD1 TRBV28 TGTGCCACCGCCGGGACAGGGGTAGTCGAGCAGTACTTC CATAGTGVVEQYF
NA TRBJ1-1 TRBD1 TRBV25-1 TGTGCCAGCAGTGGGACAGGGGGCTTTTCGGGCACTGAAGCTTTCTTT CASSGTGGFSGTEAFF
NA TRBJ1-1 NA TRBV2 TGTGCCACTTTGGGGGATGGCGATGGCGTTATGAACACTGAAGCTTTCTTT CATLGDGDGVMNTEAFF
NA TRBJ2-6 TRBD1 TRBV19 TGTGCCAGTAGACCTACAGGGGGCTCTGGGGCCAACGTCCTGACTTTC CASRPTGGSGANVLTF
NA TRBJ1-2 NA TRBV21-1 TGTGCCAGCAGCAAAGAATCGGGGGATCATGGCTACACCTTC CASSKESGDHGYTF
NA TRBJ1-1 NA TRBV6-5 TGTGCCGCGTACAGGGCTAAGAACACTGAAGCTTTCTTT CAAYRAKNTEAFF
NA TRBJ1-2 NA TRBV27 TGTGCCAGCAGGGGGCTCGACTATGGCTACACCTTC CASRGLDYGYTF
NA TRBJ1-1 NA TRBV29-1 TGCCTCGTATACTTGAAGTCTGAAGCTTTCTTT CLVYLKSEAFF
NA TRBJ1-3 NA TRBV19 TGTGCCAGTAGTATAGGGGGCGAAGGAAACACCATATATTTT CASSIGGEGNTIYF
NA TRBJ1-5 NA TRBV5-6 TGTGCCAGCAGCTCCACCAATCAGCCCCAGCATTTT CASSSTNQPQHF
NA TRBJ2-3 NA TRBV6-2/TRBV6-3 TGTGCCAGCAGTTACGAGTTGGGGGATACGCAGTATTTT CASSYELGDTQYF
NA TRBJ1-3 NA TRBV6-6 TGTGCCAGCAGTTCGGCTAGCTCTGGAAACACCATATATTTT CASSSASSGNTIYF
NA TRBJ2-7 TRBD1 TRBV6-6 TGTGCCAGCGGACAGGGGTGGACCTACGAGCAGTACTTC CASGQGWTYEQYF
NA TRBJ2-4 TRBD2 TRBV6-2/TRBV6-3 TGTGCCAGCAGTTACTCTTCGAGCGGGGGGGAAAACATTCAGTACTTC CASSYSSSGGENIQYF
NA TRBJ1-6 TRBD1 TRBV27 TGTGCCAGCAGTCCTAGGCCCGGGACAGGGGATTCACCCCTCCACTTT CASSPRPGTGDSPLHF
NA TRBJ2-7 NA TRBV14 TGTGCCAGCAGCCACTGGGGGGGCCGCGGATACGAGCAGTACTTC CASSHWGGRGYEQYF
NA TRBJ2-2 TRBD1 TRBV9 TGTGCCAGCAGCTCCCGGGACAGGGGGCCCGGGGAGCTGTTTTTT CASSSRDRGPGELFF
NA TRBJ1-5 NA TRBV5-1 TGCGCCAGCAGTACAGATAGCAATCAGCCCCAGCATTTT CASSTDSNQPQHF
NA TRBJ2-7 TRBD1 TRBV27 TGTGCCAGCAGTTTCAAGACAGGGGGGCTCTCCTACGAGCAGTACTTC CASSFKTGGLSYEQYF
NA TRBJ1-2 NA TRBV28 TGTGCCAGCAGTTTTTACAGGGACGGCTACACCTTC CASSFYRDGYTF
NA TRBJ2-5 NA TRBV3-1/TRBV3-2 TGTGCCAGCAGCCAAGTAGTACAAGAGACCCAGTACTTC CASSQVVQETQYF
NA TRBJ2-7 NA TRBV19 TGTGCCAGTAGTATTTCGGCGGGCAACTACGAGCAGTACTTC CASSISAGNYEQYF